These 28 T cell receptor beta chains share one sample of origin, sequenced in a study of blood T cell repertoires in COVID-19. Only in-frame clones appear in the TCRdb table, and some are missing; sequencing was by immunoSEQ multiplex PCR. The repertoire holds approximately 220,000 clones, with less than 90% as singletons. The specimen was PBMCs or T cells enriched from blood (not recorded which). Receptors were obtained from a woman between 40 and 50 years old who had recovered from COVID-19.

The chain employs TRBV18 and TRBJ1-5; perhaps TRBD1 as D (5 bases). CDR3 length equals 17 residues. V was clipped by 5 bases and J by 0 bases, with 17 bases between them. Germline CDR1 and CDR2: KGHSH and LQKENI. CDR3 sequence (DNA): TGTGCCAGCTCAACTACAGGACGCCTCTCTAGCAATCAGCCCCAGCATTTT. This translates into CASSTTGRLSSNQPQHF. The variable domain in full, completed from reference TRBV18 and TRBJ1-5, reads NAGVMQNPRHLVRRRGQEARLRCSPMKGHSHVYWYRQLPEEGLKFMVYLQKENIIDESGMPKERFSAEFPKEGPSILRIQQVVRGDSAAYFCASSTTGRLSSNQPQHFGDGTRLSIL.

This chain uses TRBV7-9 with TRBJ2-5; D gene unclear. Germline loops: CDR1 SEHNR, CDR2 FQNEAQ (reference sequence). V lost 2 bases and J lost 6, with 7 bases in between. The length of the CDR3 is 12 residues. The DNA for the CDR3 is TGTGCCAGCAGCTTAAATGGGCAGACCCAGTACTTC. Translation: CASSLNGQTQYF.

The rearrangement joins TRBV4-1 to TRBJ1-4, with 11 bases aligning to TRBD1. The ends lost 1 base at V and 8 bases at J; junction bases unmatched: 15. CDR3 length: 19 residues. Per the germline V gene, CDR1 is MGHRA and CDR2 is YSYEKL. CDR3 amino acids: CASSQVAPGTGGRGEKLFF. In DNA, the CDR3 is TGCGCCAGCAGCCAAGTGGCCCCAGGGACAGGGGGGAGAGGGGAAAAACTGTTTTTT.

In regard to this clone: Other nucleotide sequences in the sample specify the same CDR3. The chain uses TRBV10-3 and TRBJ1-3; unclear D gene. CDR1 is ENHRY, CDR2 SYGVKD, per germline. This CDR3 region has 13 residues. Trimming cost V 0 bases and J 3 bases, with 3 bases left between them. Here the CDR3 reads CAISESLGNTIYF. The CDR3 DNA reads TGTGCCATCAGTGAGTCCCTTGGAAACACCATATATTTT.

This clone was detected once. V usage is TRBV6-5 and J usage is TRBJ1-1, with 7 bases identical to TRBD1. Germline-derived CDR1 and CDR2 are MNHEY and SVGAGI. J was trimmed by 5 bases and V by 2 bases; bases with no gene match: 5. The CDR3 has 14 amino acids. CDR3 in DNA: TGTGCCAGCAGTTACACGAAGGGGGCGACTGAAGCTTTCTTT. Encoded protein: CASSYTKGATEAFF.

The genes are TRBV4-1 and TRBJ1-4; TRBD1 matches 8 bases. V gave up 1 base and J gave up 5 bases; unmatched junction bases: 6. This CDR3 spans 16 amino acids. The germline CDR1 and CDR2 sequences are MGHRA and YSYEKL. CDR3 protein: CASSQVLTGENEKLFF. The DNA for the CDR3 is TGCGCCAGCAGCCAAGTCCTGACAGGGGAAAATGAAAAACTGTTTTTT.

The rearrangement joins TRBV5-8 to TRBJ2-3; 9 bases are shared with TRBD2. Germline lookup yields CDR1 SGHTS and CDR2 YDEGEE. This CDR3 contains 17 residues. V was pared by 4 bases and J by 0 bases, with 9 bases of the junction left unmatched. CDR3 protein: CASSALAGALSTDTQYF. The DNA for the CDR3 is TGTGCCAGCAGCGCTTTAGCGGGAGCGCTTAGCACAGATACGCAGTATTTT. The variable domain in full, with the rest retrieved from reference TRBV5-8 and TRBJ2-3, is EAGVTQSPTHLIKTRGQQATLRCSPISGHTSVYWYQQALGLGLQFLLWYDEGEERNRGNFPPRFSGRQFPNYSSELNVNALELEDSALYLCASSALAGALSTDTQYFGPGTRLTVL.

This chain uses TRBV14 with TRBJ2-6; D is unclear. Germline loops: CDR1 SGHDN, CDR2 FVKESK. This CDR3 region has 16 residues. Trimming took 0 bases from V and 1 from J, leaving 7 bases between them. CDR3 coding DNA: TGTGCCAGCAGCCAAGATCCGGGTTCTGGGGCCAACGTCCTGACTTTC. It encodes CASSQDPGSGANVLTF. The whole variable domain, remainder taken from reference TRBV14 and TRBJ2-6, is EAGVTQFPSHSVIEKGQTVTLRCDPISGHDNLYWYRRVMGKEIKFLLHFVKESKQDESGMPNNRFLAERTGGTYSTLKVQPAELEDSGVYFCASSQDPGSGANVLTFGAGSRLTVL.

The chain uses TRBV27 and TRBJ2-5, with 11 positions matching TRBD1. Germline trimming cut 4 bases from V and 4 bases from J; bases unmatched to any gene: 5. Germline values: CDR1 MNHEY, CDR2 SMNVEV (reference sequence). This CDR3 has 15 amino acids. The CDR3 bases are TGTGCCAGCAGTTCCGGGACAGGGGGGAGAGAGACCCAGTACTTC. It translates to CASSSGTGGRETQYF.

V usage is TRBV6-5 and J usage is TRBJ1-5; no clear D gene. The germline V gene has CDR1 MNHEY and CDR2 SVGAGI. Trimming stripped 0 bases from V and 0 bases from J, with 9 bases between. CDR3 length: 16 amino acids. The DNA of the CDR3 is TGTGCCAGCAGTTACTCAAAGAGTCTTAGCAATCAGCCCCAGCATTTT. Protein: CASSYSKSLSNQPQHF.

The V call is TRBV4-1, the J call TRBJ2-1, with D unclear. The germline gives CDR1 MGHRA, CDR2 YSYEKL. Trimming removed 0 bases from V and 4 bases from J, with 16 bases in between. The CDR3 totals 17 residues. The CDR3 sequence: CASSQEWRRSSYNEQFF. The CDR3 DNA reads TGCGCCAGCAGCCAAGAATGGCGGCGGTCTAGTTACAATGAGCAGTTCTTC.

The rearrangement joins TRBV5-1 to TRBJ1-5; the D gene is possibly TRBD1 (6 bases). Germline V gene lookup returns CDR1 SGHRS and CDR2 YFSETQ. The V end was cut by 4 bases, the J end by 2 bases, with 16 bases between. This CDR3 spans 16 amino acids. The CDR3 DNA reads TGCGCCAGCAGCGTAGGGGACATTGCTGGCAATCAGCCCCAGCATTTT. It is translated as CASSVGDIAGNQPQHF.

The CDR3: CASSLEGQDGEQYF. CDR3 coding DNA: TGCGCCAGCAGCTTGGAGGGGCAGGACGGCGAGCAGTACTTC. This sequence joins TRBV5-1 and TRBJ2-7; possible D gene TRBD1, 5 bases. This CDR3 spans 14 amino acids. V was shortened by 0 bases and J by 6 bases, with 13 bases between the two germline ends. Germline CDR1 and CDR2: SGHRS and YFSETQ.

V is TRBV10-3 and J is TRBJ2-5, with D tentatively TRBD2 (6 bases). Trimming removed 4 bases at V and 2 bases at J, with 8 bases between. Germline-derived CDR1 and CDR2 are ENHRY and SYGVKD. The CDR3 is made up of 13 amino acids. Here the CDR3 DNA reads TGTGCCATCAGTGCGGGGGTTCAAGAGACCCAGTACTTC. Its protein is CAISAGVQETQYF.

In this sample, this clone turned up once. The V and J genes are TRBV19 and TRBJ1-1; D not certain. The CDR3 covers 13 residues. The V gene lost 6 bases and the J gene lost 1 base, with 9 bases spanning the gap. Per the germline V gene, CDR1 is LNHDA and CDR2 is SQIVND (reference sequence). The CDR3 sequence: CASRTTANTEAFF. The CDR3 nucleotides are TGTGCCAGTAGGACCACAGCGAACACTGAAGCTTTCTTT.

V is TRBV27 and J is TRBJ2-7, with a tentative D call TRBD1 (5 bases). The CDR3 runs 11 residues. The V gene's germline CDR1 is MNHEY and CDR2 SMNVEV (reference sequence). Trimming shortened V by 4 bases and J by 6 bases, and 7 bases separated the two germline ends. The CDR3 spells CASSSRGEQYF. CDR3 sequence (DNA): TGTGCCAGCAGTTCTAGGGGCGAGCAGTACTTC.

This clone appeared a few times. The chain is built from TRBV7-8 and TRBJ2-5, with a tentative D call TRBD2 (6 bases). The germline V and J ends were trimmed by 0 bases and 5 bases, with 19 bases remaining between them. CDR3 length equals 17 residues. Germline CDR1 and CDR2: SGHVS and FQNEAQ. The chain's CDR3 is CASSLAGMWGVGETQYF. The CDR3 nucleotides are TGTGCCAGCAGCTTAGCGGGGATGTGGGGGGTCGGGGAGACCCAGTACTTC.

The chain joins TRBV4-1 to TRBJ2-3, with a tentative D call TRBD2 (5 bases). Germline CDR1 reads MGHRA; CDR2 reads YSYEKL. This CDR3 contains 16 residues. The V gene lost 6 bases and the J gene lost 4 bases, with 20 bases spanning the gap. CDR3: CASRRDDTANADTQYF. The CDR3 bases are TGCGCCAGCAGACGGGATGATACCGCTAACGCAGATACGCAGTATTTT.

In nucleotides, the CDR3 is TGTGCCAGCAGCTTCTCAGGGGGCATGGACTATGGCTACACCTTC. The encoded protein is CASSFSGGMDYGYTF. V usage is TRBV7-2 and J usage is TRBJ1-2; 8 positions agree with TRBD1. CDR1 and CDR2 (germline): SGHTA, FQGNSA. The trim removed 3 bases at V and 3 bases at J, leaving 6 bases unmatched. This CDR3 comprises 15 residues. Combining the CDR3 with reference TRBV7-2 and TRBJ1-2 gives the whole variable domain GAGVSQSPSNKVTEKGKDVELRCDPISGHTALYWYRQSLGQGLEFLIYFQGNSAPDKSGLPSDRFSAERTGGSVSTLTIQRTQQEDSAVYLCASSFSGGMDYGYTFGSGTRLTVV.

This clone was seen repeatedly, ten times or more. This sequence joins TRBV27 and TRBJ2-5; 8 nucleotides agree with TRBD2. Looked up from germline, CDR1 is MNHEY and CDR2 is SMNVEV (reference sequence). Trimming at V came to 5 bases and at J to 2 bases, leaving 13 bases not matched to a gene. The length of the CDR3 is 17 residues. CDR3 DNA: TGTGCCAGCAGTGAACGGGGTTTGAGCGGGAGACAAGAGACCCAGTACTTC. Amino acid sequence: CASSERGLSGRQETQYF.

CDR3 region: CASHLNRCRKPPNYGYTF. DNA for the CDR3: TGTGCCAGCCATTTAAATCGTTGCAGAAAACCTCCTAACTATGGCTACACCTTC. V usage is TRBV27 and J usage is TRBJ1-2; D uncertain. The CDR3 loop spans 18 amino acids. Trimming pared 8 bases from V and 0 bases from J, leaving 25 bases between. Germline CDR1 and CDR2: MNHEY and SMNVEV (reference sequence).

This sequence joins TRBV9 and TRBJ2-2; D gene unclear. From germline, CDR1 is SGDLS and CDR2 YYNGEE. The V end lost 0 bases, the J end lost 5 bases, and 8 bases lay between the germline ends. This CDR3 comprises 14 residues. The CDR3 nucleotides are TGTGCCAGCAGCGTAGACAGAGAGACCGGGGAGCTGTTTTTT. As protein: CASSVDRETGELFF.

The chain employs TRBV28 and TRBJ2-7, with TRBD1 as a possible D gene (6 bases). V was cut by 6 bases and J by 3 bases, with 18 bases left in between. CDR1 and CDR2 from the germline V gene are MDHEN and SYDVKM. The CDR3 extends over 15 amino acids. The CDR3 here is CASSHRQASSYEQYF. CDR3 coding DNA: TGTGCCAGCAGCCACCGACAGGCCAGTAGCTACGAGCAGTACTTC.

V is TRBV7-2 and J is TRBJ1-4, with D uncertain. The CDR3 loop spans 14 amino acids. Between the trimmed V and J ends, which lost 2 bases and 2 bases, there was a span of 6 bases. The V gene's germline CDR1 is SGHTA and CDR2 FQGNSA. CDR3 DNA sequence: TGTGCCAGCAGCTTATCGGGTACTAATGAAAAACTGTTTTTT. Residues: CASSLSGTNEKLFF.

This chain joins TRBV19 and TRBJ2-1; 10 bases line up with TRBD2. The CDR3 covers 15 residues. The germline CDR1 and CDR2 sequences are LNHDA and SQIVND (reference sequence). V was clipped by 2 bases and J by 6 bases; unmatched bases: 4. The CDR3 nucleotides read TGTGCCAGTAGTATAAAACTAGCGGGATTCAATGAGCAGTTCTTC. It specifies CASSIKLAGFNEQFF.

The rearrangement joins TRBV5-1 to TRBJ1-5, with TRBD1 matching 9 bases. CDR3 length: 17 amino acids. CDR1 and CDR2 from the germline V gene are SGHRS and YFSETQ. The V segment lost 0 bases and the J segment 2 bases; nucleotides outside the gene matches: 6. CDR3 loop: CASSLGTGASGNQPQHF. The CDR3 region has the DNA TGCGCCAGCAGCTTGGGGACAGGGGCTTCGGGCAATCAGCCCCAGCATTTT.

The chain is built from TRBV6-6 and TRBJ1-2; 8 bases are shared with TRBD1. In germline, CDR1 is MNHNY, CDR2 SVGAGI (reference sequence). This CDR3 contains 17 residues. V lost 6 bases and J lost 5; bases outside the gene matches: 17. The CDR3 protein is CASSRQGKSEAQYGYTF. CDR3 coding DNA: TGTGCCAGCAGCCGACAGGGGAAGTCTGAGGCTCAGTATGGCTACACCTTC.

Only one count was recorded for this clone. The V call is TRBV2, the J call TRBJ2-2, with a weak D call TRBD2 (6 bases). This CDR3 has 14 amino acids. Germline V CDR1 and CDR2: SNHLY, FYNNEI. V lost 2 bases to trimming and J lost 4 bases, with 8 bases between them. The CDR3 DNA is TGTGCCAGCAGTGAAACCGGGGGCACCGGGGAGCTGTTTTTT. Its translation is CASSETGGTGELFF.